Presented here are 24 T cell receptor beta chains from one specimen sequenced in a study of metastatic and nonmetastatic thyroid tumors. Every patient was untreated before thyroid surgery. TCRdb reprocessed the PCR reads using MiXCR. The sample includes tens of thousands of clones, under 15% of them seen just once. What was sequenced was tumor tissue. These receptors were obtained from a female donor with papillary thyroid cancer or a benign thyroid nodule (not recorded which). Some clones in this sample may be carry-over from other donors' samples.

This sequence joins TRBV7-3 and TRBJ2-1, with a weak D call TRBD2 (6 bases). The CDR3 has 13 amino acids. V was clipped by 5 bases and J by 13 bases, with 18 bases between them. Looked up from germline, CDR1 is SGHTA and CDR2 is FQGTGA. CDR3 nucleotide sequence: TGTGCCAGCAGCCCCGGACTATCGGGCGATCAGTTCTTC. It yields the protein CASSPGLSGDQFF.

As concerns this clone: This clone may be a read error of a much larger clone one base away. CDR3 in amino acids: CASSLGHKQYF. The CDR3 coding sequence is TGTGCCAGCAGTTTAGGTCATAAGCAGTATTTT. V is TRBV27 and J is TRBJ2-3, with D hard to call. V lost 2 bases and J lost 11, with 8 bases in between. CDR1 MNHEY and CDR2 SMNVEV come from the germline V gene (reference sequence). CDR3 length equals 11 residues.

The sample holds many counts of this clone. CDR3: CASSIGGFNEKLFF. The CDR3 coding sequence is TGTGCCAGTAGTATAGGGGGTTTTAATGAAAAACTGTTTTTT. The chain recombines TRBV19 with TRBJ1-4; D is uncertain. Per germline, CDR1 LNHDA and CDR2 SQIVND (reference sequence). The CDR3 is 14 amino acids. V was trimmed by 1 base and J by 4 bases, leaving 7 bases between them.

To note about this clone: A much larger clone sits a single nucleotide away, making a read error possible. V and J are TRBV7-3 and TRBJ1-1; perhaps TRBD1 as D (6 bases). The CDR3 has 13 residues. The germline V and J ends were trimmed by 5 bases and 4 bases, with 11 bases remaining between them. From germline, CDR1 is SGHTA and CDR2 FQGTGA. CDR3 bases: TGTGCCAGCAGCAATCAGGGGATCACTGAAGCTTTCTTT. Its protein product is CASSNQGITEAFF.

In its sample, this clone was seen many times. The chain is built from TRBV28 and TRBJ1-2, with TRBD1 identical over 9 bases. V dropped 6 bases and J dropped 5; count of bases not matched to a gene: 4. This CDR3 spans 13 amino acids. Germline values: CDR1 MDHEN, CDR2 SYDVKM. The CDR3 DNA reads as TGTGCCAGCAGAACAGGGGGCAGATATGGCTACACCTTC. Protein product: CASRTGGRYGYTF.

This clone was recorded at least ten times. This chain links TRBV3-1 with TRBJ1-1; no firm D call. Looked up from germline, CDR1 is LGHDT and CDR2 is YNNKEL (reference sequence). The V and J ends lost 2 bases and 8 bases respectively, with 9 bases between them. The CDR3 is 12 residues long. CDR3 sequence reads: CASSQPAGEAFF. CDR3 coding DNA: TGTGCCAGCAGCCAACCAGCGGGGGAAGCTTTCTTT.

This clone was observed many times. V gene TRBV5-1 combines with J gene TRBJ2-7; 7 positions match TRBD1. Trimming at V came to 7 bases and at J to 5 bases, leaving 6 bases not matched to a gene. CDR3 length equals 12 residues. Germline CDR1 and CDR2: SGHRS and YFSETQ. Here the CDR3 reads CASGVRGHEQYF. In DNA, the CDR3 is TGCGCCAGCGGGGTGAGGGGGCACGAGCAGTACTTC.

Regarding this clone: Just one base apart from a much larger clone, this may be a read error. This chain uses TRBV5-6 with TRBJ1-4, with 7 bases that match TRBD1. The CDR3 runs 15 residues. Germline V gene data show CDR1 as SGHDT and CDR2 as YYEEEE. The CDR3 protein is CSSSLPGQGDPKLFF. The CDR3 DNA sequence: TGTTCCAGCAGCTTGCCGGGGCAGGGGGATCCAAAACTGTTTTTT.

The sample holds many counts of this clone. The V and J genes are TRBV20-1 and TRBJ2-7; 9 positions match TRBD2. Losses at the gene ends were 3 bases for V and 0 bases for J; bases not matched to a gene: 3. The CDR3 covers 14 residues. Germline V lookup: CDR1 DFQATT, CDR2 SNEGSKA (reference sequence). The CDR3 loop is CSASFSGSSYEQYF. CDR3 bases: TGCAGTGCTAGTTTTAGCGGGAGCTCCTACGAGCAGTACTTC.

This clone has at least ten counts. The rearrangement uses TRBV4-1 and TRBJ2-1, with D perhaps matching TRBD1 or TRBD2 (5 bases each). Per germline, CDR1 MGHRA and CDR2 YSYEKL. This CDR3 region has 15 residues. V lost 1 base and J 6 bases, leaving 13 bases between the germline ends. CDR3 sequence: CASSQAYGAINEQFF. The CDR3 DNA follows: TGCGCCAGCAGCCAAGCCTACGGGGCCATCAATGAGCAGTTCTTC.

This clone has a count of ten or more. The chain uses TRBV3-1 and TRBJ2-3; 8 bases agree with TRBD2. Germline trimming cut 0 bases from V and 6 bases from J; bases unmatched to any gene: 2. Looked up from germline, CDR1 is LGHDT and CDR2 is YNNKEL (reference sequence). The CDR3 is 14 residues long. CDR3 sequence: CASSQELAGDTQYF. CDR3 bases: TGTGCCAGCAGCCAAGAATTAGCGGGGGATACGCAGTATTTT.

This clone was recorded at least ten times. The chain is built from TRBV29-1 and TRBJ2-3, with TRBD2 matching over 9 bases. Germline assignment: CDR1 SQVTM and CDR2 ANQGSEA. With V trimmed by 7 bases and J by 2 bases, 7 bases remained unmatched. The CDR3 is 14 residues long. CDR3 in DNA: TGCAGCGCCAAAGCGGGAGGACCCACAGATACGCAGTATTTT. Its translation is CSAKAGGPTDTQYF.

This clone was observed a few times. A read error may produce the germline difference seen at one junction end. This CDR3 is also generated by other DNA sequences in the sample. The chain is built from TRBV14 and TRBJ2-7; D is possibly TRBD1 or TRBD2 (6 bases each). CDR3 length: 15 residues. Germline loops: CDR1 SGHDN, CDR2 FVKESK. The DNA of the CDR3 is TGCGCCAGCAGCCGGGGGCAGATACCTTCCTACGAGCAGTACTTC. It is translated as CASSRGQIPSYEQYF.

On this clone: The germline gene is not matched at one end of the junction; a read error may be the cause. V usage is TRBV20-1 and J usage is TRBJ2-2; D tentatively reads TRBD1 or TRBD2 (5 bases each). The CDR3 runs 16 residues. Germline values: CDR1 DFQATT, CDR2 SNEGSKA (reference sequence). This CDR3 reads CSARHGAGSNIGELFF. Here the CDR3 DNA reads TGCAGTGCTAGACATGGGGCGGGCTCGAACATCGGGGAGCTGTTTTTT.

The sample holds many counts of this clone. The genes are TRBV5-4 and TRBJ2-1; D is uncertain. This CDR3 has 12 amino acids. V was shortened by 2 bases and J by 5 bases, with 5 bases between the two germline ends. Germline assignment: CDR1 SGHNT and CDR2 YYREEE (reference sequence). The DNA of the CDR3 is TGTGCCAGCAGCTTAAATCACAATGAGCAGTTCTTC. Protein sequence: CASSLNHNEQFF.

This clone has a handful of counts. A read error is possible here, since a much larger clone lies one base away. A read error is likely, as this CDR3 ends without the conserved phenylalanine or tryptophan. The genes are TRBV5-1 and TRBJ2-1; D uncertain. The germline V and J ends were trimmed by 2 bases and 6 bases, with 3 bases remaining between them. The CDR3 extends over 11 amino acids. Germline V gives CDR1 SGHRS, CDR2 YFSETQ. CDR3 region: CASSLTNEQFL. DNA of the CDR3: TGCGCCAGCAGCTTAACCAATGAGCAGTTCCTC.

This clone was recorded many times. V and J are TRBV2 and TRBJ2-6; D is ambiguous. V lost 2 bases and J 2 bases, leaving 4 bases between the germline ends. The CDR3 covers 14 residues. Germline CDR1 and CDR2: SNHLY and FYNNEI. The CDR3 is CASSELAGANVLTF. In nucleotides, the CDR3 is TGTGCCAGCAGTGAATTAGCTGGGGCCAACGTCCTGACTTTC.

This clone was picked up a small number of times. It may be a read error: a sequence one base away is much more abundant. This chain uses TRBV28 with TRBJ2-5; possible D gene TRBD1, 8 bases. Looked up from germline, CDR1 is MDHEN and CDR2 is SYDVKM. V was trimmed by 6 bases and J by 4 bases, leaving 21 bases between them. The CDR3 sequence is 16 residues long. CDR3 in amino acids: CASRLQGGVVRETQYF. In DNA, the CDR3 is TGTGCCAGCAGGTTACAGGGGGGGGTAGTAAGAGAGACCCAGTACTTC. The variable domain in full, completed from reference TRBV28 and TRBJ2-5, reads DVKVTQSSRYLVKRTGEKVFLECVQDMDHENMFWYRQDPGLGLRLIYFSYDVKMKEKGDIPEGYSVSREKKERFSLILESASTNQTSMYLCASRLQGGVVRETQYFGPGTRLLVL.

This clone was seen ten or more times. J is TRBJ1-6 and V is TRBV5-1; D is undetermined. The germline V gene encodes CDR1 SGHRS and CDR2 YFSETQ. V was cut by 3 bases and J by 10 bases, with 14 bases left in between. The CDR3 covers 14 residues. CDR3 loop: CASSSGGLDSPLHF. CDR3 nucleotide sequence: TGCGCCAGCAGCTCTGGAGGGTTAGACTCACCCCTCCACTTT.

Notes on this clone: A much larger clone differs by one base, so this may be a read error. This chain connects TRBV7-2 to TRBJ2-2; TRBD2 matches at 7 bases. This CDR3 is built from 14 residues. In germline, CDR1 is SGHTA, CDR2 FQGNSA. The CDR3 DNA follows: TGTGCCAGCAGCTTCACTAGCGACACCGGGGAGCCGTTTTTT. This encodes CASSFTSDTGEPFF.

In this sample, this clone turned up many times. The chain joins TRBV12-3 or TRBV12-4 to TRBJ2-7; D is unresolved. The CDR3 is 14 amino acids. V lost 6 bases and J lost 0, with 12 bases in between. CDR3 DNA sequence: TGTGCCAGCAGCCCACAACCTAACTCCTACGAGCAGTACTTC. Translated: CASSPQPNSYEQYF.

In this sample, this clone turned up a few times. Being one base from a much bigger clone, this may be a read error. The sample holds other DNA sequences that translate to the same CDR3. This chain connects TRBV2 to TRBJ1-1; D gene ambiguous. Germline loops: CDR1 SNHLY, CDR2 FYNNEI. Trimming left V 6 bases short and J 2 bases short, with 7 bases between. This CDR3 has 12 amino acids. CDR3 sequence reads: CASRGTNTEAFF. The DNA of the CDR3 is TGTGCCAGCAGAGGCACTAACACTGAAGCTTTCTTT.

This clone was counted ten times or more. The chain links TRBV27 to TRBJ1-1; D is perhaps TRBD1 (6 bases). CDR3 size: 14 residues. Between the trimmed V and J ends, which lost 6 bases and 5 bases, there was a span of 16 bases. Per germline, CDR1 MNHEY and CDR2 SMNVEV (reference sequence). The CDR3 DNA is TGTGCCAGCAGCCTTAGGACAGAAGGAACTGAAGCTTTCTTT. This codes for CASSLRTEGTEAFF.

This clone was observed at least ten times. The chain has TRBV11-3 and TRBJ1-3; D gene uncertain. CDR1 and CDR2 from the germline V gene are SGHNT and YENEEA. The CDR3 runs 15 residues. V lost 1 base, J lost 1 base, and 8 bases lay in between. The CDR3 DNA sequence: TGTGCCAGCAGCTTAGGGTCCAATTCTGGAAACACCATATATTTT. Translated, it gives CASSLGSNSGNTIYF.